These 3 T cell receptor beta chains were all obtained from the same sample, sequenced in a study of CD8 T cells in ankylosing spondylitis. TCRdb independently ran MiXCR on the 5' RACE reads; one entry per CDR3 protein. The sample records a few hundred thousand distinct CDR3 sequences, about a sixth being singletons. The sample comprised blood, either unsorted or a sorted T cell fraction (not recorded which). Receptors originate from a male donor with ankylosing spondylitis or in good health (not recorded which).

This clonotype occurred a few times. The chain links TRBV9 to TRBJ2-1; 9 bases map to TRBD2. The CDR3 length is 16 residues. CDR1 is SGDLS and CDR2 is YYNGEE in the germline V gene. With 4 bases clipped from V and 7 bases from J, the junction kept 12 bases outside the gene matches. CDR3 sequence (DNA): TGTGCCAGCAGCAACCCTAGAGCGGGAGGTCGGAATGAGCAGTTCTTC. Protein: CASSNPRAGGRNEQFF.

In this sample, this clonotype turned up many times. The chain recombines TRBV25-1 with TRBJ2-3; D may be TRBD2 (5 bases). Deletions cut 6 bases from V and 4 bases from J, with 11 bases between. Germline V gene data show CDR1 as MGHDK and CDR2 as SYGVNS. The CDR3 totals 13 residues. The CDR3 DNA reads as TGTGCCAGCAGAACTAGTGGGTCAGATACGCAGTATTTT. This sequence encodes CASRTSGSDTQYF.

The chain has TRBV20-1 and TRBJ2-2; 12 nucleotides align to TRBD2. Germline V gives CDR1 DFQATT, CDR2 SNEGSKA (reference sequence). This CDR3 is 16 amino acids long. V gave up 6 bases and J gave up 3 bases; unmatched junction bases: 8. CDR3 sequence: CSARQLAGGDTGELFF. CDR3 nucleotide sequence: TGCAGTGCCAGGCAACTAGCGGGAGGTGACACCGGGGAGCTGTTTTTT.